The 27 T cell receptor beta chains in this list originate from one sample, sequenced in a study of OX40 agonist ivuxolimab in advanced cancers. The repertoire was sequenced with immunoSEQ multiplex PCR; TCRdb's copy has only in-frame clones and lacks some. The repertoire has about 31,000 clones, around 88% of them found once; the top ten carry over 25%. The sample in question was CD4+ or CD8+ T cells sorted from blood, obtained in a trial of the OX40 agonist ivuxolimab. The origin of the receptors is an adult with an advanced solid tumor such as melanoma, head and neck, liver or kidney cancer.

Comments on this clone: The sample holds other DNA sequences that translate to the same CDR3. CDR3 coding DNA: TGTGCCATCAGTGAGGTCAGACCCACAGATACGCAGTATTTT. Protein sequence: CAISEVRPTDTQYF. This chain joins TRBV10-3 and TRBJ2-3; the D is unclear. Germline assignment: CDR1 ENHRY and CDR2 SYGVKD. The V end lost 2 bases, the J end lost 2 bases, and 8 bases lay between the germline ends. The CDR3 is made up of 14 amino acids.

The chain is built from TRBV7-9 and TRBJ2-6, with D perhaps being TRBD1 or TRBD2 (5 bases each). The V and J ends lost 2 bases and 0 bases respectively, with 14 bases between them. There are 18 residues in the CDR3. CDR1 is SEHNR, CDR2 FQNEAQ, per germline (reference sequence). Written as DNA, the CDR3 is TGTGCCAGCAGCTTATACGGGACGGTTGTCTCTGGGGCCAACGTCCTGACTTTC. Residues: CASSLYGTVVSGANVLTF.

The chain combines TRBV5-4 with TRBJ1-2; D is uncertain. V lost 2 bases and J 0 bases, leaving 11 bases between the germline ends. CDR3 length: 15 amino acids. Per germline, CDR1 SGHNT and CDR2 YYREEE (reference sequence). Here the CDR3 reads CASSLRGVPNYGYTF. The CDR3 DNA reads TGTGCCAGCAGCTTACGTGGAGTTCCTAACTATGGCTACACCTTC.

The chain has TRBV7-9 and TRBJ2-7; D is ambiguous. The germline CDR1 and CDR2 sequences are SEHNR and FQNEAQ (reference sequence). V shed 1 base and J shed 3 bases, with 10 bases lying between them. There are 14 residues in the CDR3. The chain's CDR3 is CASSLVSTDYEQYF. CDR3 DNA: TGTGCCAGCAGCTTAGTCTCTACCGACTACGAGCAGTACTTC.

This rearrangement joins TRBV28 to TRBJ1-4; 9 positions match TRBD1. With V trimmed by 5 bases and J by 7 bases, 8 bases remained unmatched. The CDR3 sequence is 15 residues long. In germline, CDR1 is MDHEN, CDR2 SYDVKM. CDR3: CASSLLTGGGEKLFF. The CDR3 coding sequence is TGTGCCAGCAGTCTCTTAACAGGGGGCGGTGAAAAACTGTTTTTT. The full variable domain, its missing parts supplied by reference TRBV28 and TRBJ1-4, is DVKVTQSSRYLVKRTGEKVFLECVQDMDHENMFWYRQDPGLGLRLIYFSYDVKMKEKGDIPEGYSVSREKKERFSLILESASTNQTSMYLCASSLLTGGGEKLFFGSGTQLSVL.

V gene TRBV15 combines with J gene TRBJ1-3; D is uncertain. Deletions cut 0 bases from V and 0 bases from J, with 9 bases between. Germline assignment: CDR1 LNHNV and CDR2 YYDKDF (reference sequence). The CDR3 covers 16 residues. CDR3 bases: TGTGCCACCAGCAGAGAAGAGGTCTTCTCTGGAAACACCATATATTTT. Protein: CATSREEVFSGNTIYF.

The chain joins TRBV7-9 to TRBJ2-1, with D possibly being TRBD2 (6 bases). The CDR3 has 14 residues. V gave up 10 bases and J gave up 0 bases, with 13 bases separating them. Germline V CDR1 and CDR2: SEHNR, FQNEAQ (reference sequence). In DNA form, the CDR3 reads TGTGCCATGTCGGAGGGAAGCTCCTACAATGAGCAGTTCTTC. Translating it yields CAMSEGSSYNEQFF. Combining the CDR3 with reference TRBV7-9 and TRBJ2-1 gives the whole variable domain DTGVSQNPRHKITKRGQNVTFRCDPISEHNRLYWYRQTLGQGPEFLTYFQNEAQLEKSRLLSDRFSAERPKGSFSTLEIQRTEQGDSAMYLCAMSEGSSYNEQFFGPGTRLTVL.

On this clone: An end of the junction differs from the germline gene, which may be a read error. The sample carries other DNA sequences with the same CDR3. The chain couples TRBV7-8 to TRBJ1-5, with D maybe TRBD1 (5 bases). Germline CDR1 SGHVS, CDR2 FQNEAQ. The CDR3 spans 15 residues. The CDR3 here is CASVSGRGNNQPQHF. Here the CDR3 DNA reads TGTGCCAGCGTTTCAGGGAGGGGAAACAATCAGCCCCAACATTTT.

This clone showed up just once. The chain uses TRBV28 and TRBJ1-2, with D possibly being TRBD1 (5 bases). Per germline, CDR1 MDHEN and CDR2 SYDVKM. The CDR3 runs to 14 residues. The V end was cut by 6 bases, the J end by 6 bases, with 17 bases between. CDR3 residues: CASRGPGDVNGYTF. The CDR3 nucleotides are TGTGCCAGCAGGGGACCGGGGGATGTAAATGGCTACACCTTC.

The chain is built from TRBV7-2 and TRBJ2-3; D is perhaps TRBD2 (5 bases). With 5 bases removed from V and 5 bases from J, the gap between germline ends came to 5 bases. CDR1 is SGHTA and CDR2 is FQGNSA in the germline V gene. The CDR3 extends over 11 amino acids. CDR3 DNA: TGTGCCAGCAGCCGGGAAGATACGCAGTATTTT. Its translation: CASSREDTQYF.

This rearrangement joins TRBV5-1 to TRBJ2-5, with 10 bases lining up with TRBD1. The germline V gene encodes CDR1 SGHRS and CDR2 YFSETQ. This CDR3 is built from 16 residues. V shed 3 bases, J shed 2 bases, and the junction held 7 bases outside the gene matches. CDR3 sequence: CASSSNSDRGQETQYF. For the CDR3, the DNA is TGCGCCAGCAGCTCGAACTCGGACAGGGGGCAAGAGACCCAGTACTTC.

This sequence joins TRBV4-3 and TRBJ1-1, with 9 nucleotides matching TRBD1. Germline CDR1 LGHNA, CDR2 YSLEER. The trim removed 0 bases at V and 4 bases at J, leaving 0 bases unmatched. The CDR3 is 14 residues long. CDR3 nucleotides: TGCGCCAGCAGCCAAGAGGGACAGGGCACTGAAGCTTTCTTT. Its translation is CASSQEGQGTEAFF.

The chain carries TRBV27 and TRBJ2-1; no reliable D call. V was shortened by 2 bases and J by 6 bases, with 11 bases between the two germline ends. CDR1 is MNHEY, CDR2 SMNVEV, per germline (reference sequence). This CDR3 spans 14 amino acids. CDR3: CASSLSLQPNEQFF. The CDR3 DNA reads TGTGCCAGCAGTTTAAGTCTCCAGCCCAATGAGCAGTTCTTC.

The gene calls are TRBV2 and TRBJ2-5; 8 bases map to TRBD2. The CDR3 runs to 13 residues. V shed 3 bases and J 12 bases; nucleotides not matched to a gene: 9. Germline CDR1 and CDR2: SNHLY and FYNNEI. The CDR3 reads CASSDVKFGREYF. The CDR3 nucleotides read TGTGCCAGCAGTGATGTGAAGTTCGGGAGGGAGTACTTC.

The chain combines TRBV4-3 with TRBJ2-7; D may be TRBD1 (6 bases). The germline CDR1 and CDR2 sequences are LGHNA and YSLEER. The CDR3 contains 15 residues. The V end lost 0 bases, the J end lost 2 bases, and 11 bases lay between the germline ends. The CDR3 nucleotides are TGCGCCAGCAGCCAAGATGTCGGGACAACCTACGAGCAGTACTTC. Its protein product is CASSQDVGTTYEQYF.

This chain links TRBV27 with TRBJ2-3; TRBD1 aligns across 7 bases. The germline gives CDR1 MNHEY, CDR2 SMNVEV (reference sequence). After removal of 5 bases from V and 2 bases from J, the junction contained 10 bases not matched to a gene. The CDR3 contains 16 residues. This CDR3 reads CASSEDTGDHTDTQYF. The CDR3 coding sequence is TGTGCCAGCAGTGAGGACACAGGGGACCACACAGATACGCAGTATTTT.

Note on this clone: Different DNA sequences within this sample yield the same CDR3. The V and J genes are TRBV19 and TRBJ2-4; D may be TRBD1 (5 bases). The CDR3 runs 18 residues. The V end lost 1 base, the J end lost 4 bases, and 20 bases lay between the germline ends. CDR1 and CDR2 from the germline V gene are LNHDA and SQIVND (reference sequence). This CDR3 reads CASSIGKDSVDPKNIQYF. The CDR3 bases are TGTGCCAGTAGTATAGGGAAAGACAGTGTCGACCCAAAAAACATTCAGTACTTC.

This chain links TRBV5-6 with TRBJ2-7; 7 bases are shared with TRBD1. Trimming cost V 3 bases and J 3 bases; bases outside gene matches: 12. CDR3 length: 16 amino acids. Per the germline V gene, CDR1 is SGHDT and CDR2 is YYEEEE. CDR3 DNA: TGTGCCAGCAGCTCGCGGCGCCATCGACAGGGCTACGAGCAGTACTTC. Translation: CASSSRRHRQGYEQYF.

This rearrangement joins TRBV27 to TRBJ2-7; D not certain. CDR3 length: 14 amino acids. V lost 2 bases and J 1 base, leaving 9 bases between the germline ends. Germline CDR1 MNHEY, CDR2 SMNVEV (reference sequence). The CDR3 spells CASSLAGWSYEQYF. In DNA, the CDR3 is TGTGCCAGCAGTTTAGCCGGTTGGTCCTACGAGCAGTACTTC.

This clone came up once. This chain links TRBV27 with TRBJ1-4, with no clear D. Trimming took 2 bases from V and 1 from J, leaving 11 bases between them. This CDR3 region has 16 residues. In germline, CDR1 is MNHEY, CDR2 SMNVEV (reference sequence). The CDR3 DNA follows: TGTGCCAGCAGTTTAGGAGGATTTGGAACTAATGAAAAACTGTTTTTT. It specifies CASSLGGFGTNEKLFF.

The chain couples TRBV19 to TRBJ2-7, with a weak D call TRBD2 (5 bases). The V and J ends lost 3 bases and 3 bases respectively, with 12 bases between them. The CDR3 runs 14 residues. From germline, CDR1 is LNHDA and CDR2 SQIVND (reference sequence). CDR3 protein: CASSIAGVHYEQYF. DNA of the CDR3: TGTGCCAGTAGTATTGCCGGGGTTCACTACGAGCAGTACTTC.

This clone was counted between two and nine times. V usage is TRBV30 and J usage is TRBJ2-7; possible D gene TRBD1, 6 bases. The CDR3 is made up of 13 amino acids. Germline CDR1 is GTSNPN and CDR2 is SVGIG (reference sequence). Trimming shortened V by 5 bases and J by 0 bases, and 11 bases separated the two germline ends. The CDR3, as DNA: TGTGCCTGGGGACAGCCCTCCTCCTACGAGCAGTACTTC. Amino acids: CAWGQPSSYEQYF.

The chain is built from TRBV9 and TRBJ2-7, with no clear D. Trimming stripped 0 bases from V and 2 bases from J, with 12 bases between. The germline V gene has CDR1 SGDLS and CDR2 YYNGEE. The CDR3 totals 15 residues. CDR3 residues: CASSVGDLVTYEQYF. The CDR3 region has the DNA TGTGCCAGCAGCGTAGGGGATCTAGTGACCTACGAGCAGTACTTC.

This sequence joins TRBV4-1 and TRBJ2-5; 8 positions agree with TRBD1. The better agreement between TRBJ2-7 and the DNA end casts doubt on the J call. Germline V CDR1 and CDR2: MGHRA, YSYEKL. The CDR3 extends over 15 amino acids. CDR3 in DNA: TGCGCCAGCAGCCAAGGATCAGGGGGCATCTACGAGCAGTACTTC. It translates to CASSQGSGGIYEQYF.

The V call is TRBV13, the J call TRBJ1-2; 8 bases match TRBD1. Germline trimming cut 5 bases from V and 0 bases from J; bases unmatched to any gene: 14. The CDR3 spans 18 residues. Looked up from germline, CDR1 is PRHDT and CDR2 is FYEKMQ (reference sequence). The chain's CDR3 is CASSHYVGGQESNYGYTF. DNA of the CDR3: TGTGCCAGCAGCCACTACGTCGGGGGACAGGAATCTAACTATGGCTACACCTTC. Supplemented by reference TRBV13 and TRBJ1-2, the full variable domain reads AAGVIQSPRHLIKEKRETATLKCYPIPRHDTVYWYQQGPGQDPQFLISFYEKMQSDKGSIPDRFSAQQFSDYHSELNMSSLELGDSALYFCASSHYVGGQESNYGYTFGSGTRLTVV.

The gene calls are TRBV18 and TRBJ2-1, with D possibly TRBD2 on 6 matching bases. The germline V and J ends were trimmed by 3 bases and 0 bases, with 12 bases remaining between them. This CDR3 contains 16 residues. Germline V gene lookup returns CDR1 KGHSH and CDR2 LQKENI. CDR3: CASSPTEGSSYNEQFF. The CDR3 nucleotides are TGTGCCAGCTCACCTACGGAGGGGAGCTCCTACAATGAGCAGTTCTTC.

The CDR3 spells CASSPLERSYEQYF. Written as DNA, the CDR3 is TGTGCCAGCAGTCCTTTGGAAAGGTCCTACGAGCAGTACTTC. The chain recombines TRBV7-2 with TRBJ2-7; D gene unclear. The CDR3 loop spans 14 amino acids. Germline V gene sequence: CDR1 SGHTA, CDR2 FQGNSA. The ends were cut back, 6 bases at V and 1 base at J, with 13 bases in the middle.